Here is one T cell receptor beta chain with its context. This sample is drawn from a study of control samples from healthy donors and cancer patients. Trimming removed 3 bases from V and 6 bases from J, with 12 bases in between. Germline V CDR1 and CDR2: KGHSH, LQKENI. The CDR3 runs to 13 residues. The assay was immunoSEQ multiplex PCR, and TCRdb's table has in-frame clones only and misses some. The sample consists of roughly 86,000 clones, 91% of them appearing once. Sequencing was performed on blood. J is TRBJ2-7 and V is TRBV18, with D perhaps TRBD2 (5 bases). The sequence was obtained from a man aged 30 to 39 in good health. DNA for the CDR3: TGTGCCAGCTCACCGACGGGGATGGGCGAGCAGTACTTC. Its translation: CASSPTGMGEQYF.